Below are 17 T cell receptor beta chains sequenced from a single sample in a study of regulatory T cells in long-lasting Graves disease. Building the TCR beta libraries relied on iRepertoire HTBI primers, and CDR3 regions underwent Arm-PCR. TCRdb itself ran the multiplex PCR reads through MiXCR, one entry per CDR3 protein. Among 400,000 to 550,000 distinct CDR3 sequences listed, around 15% were seen once. Time point of the sample: newly diagnosed GD, antithyroid drugs for less than 3 months. Isolated PBMC RNA provided the starting material for the TCR library. Separately, the same data were catalogued under a study of T cells in Graves' hyperthyroidism and ophthalmopathy.

Sequenced material: peripheral blood mononuclear cells (PBMCs), taken at new diagnosis, from a patient treated with antithyroid drugs. The source of these receptors is a woman aged 25 to 39 with Graves disease.

As for this clonotype: This may be a read error: a much more frequent sequence differs by one nucleotide. The CDR3 sequence: CASSPIGSANTGALFF. For the CDR3, the DNA is TGTGCCAGCAGCCCGATAGGTTCGGCGAACACCGGGGCGCTGTTTTTT. This chain links TRBV7-9 with TRBJ2-2; D may be TRBD1 or TRBD2 (5 bases each). The CDR3 has 16 residues. Per the germline V gene, CDR1 is SEHNR and CDR2 is FQNEAQ (reference sequence).

This clonotype has ten or more counts. The V call is TRBV7-9, the J call TRBJ2-1, with D uncertain. V shed 1 base and J shed 4 bases, with 11 bases lying between them. The CDR3 contains 15 residues. Germline lookup yields CDR1 SEHNR and CDR2 FQNEAQ (reference sequence). CDR3 sequence reads: CASSLDYLPYNEQFF. The CDR3, as DNA: TGTGCCAGCAGCTTAGACTATCTCCCATACAATGAGCAGTTCTTC.

This clonotype has at least ten counts. This chain uses TRBV2 with TRBJ2-5; no definite D call. With 7 bases removed from V and 0 bases from J, the gap between germline ends came to 3 bases. The CDR3 covers 11 residues. Germline CDR1 SNHLY, CDR2 FYNNEI. CDR3 residues: CASNYQETQYF. In DNA form, the CDR3 reads TGTGCCAGCAACTACCAAGAGACCCAGTACTTC. The entire variable domain, with the rest obtained from reference TRBV2 and TRBJ2-5, is as follows: EPEVTQTPSHQVTQMGQEVILRCVPISNHLYFYWYRQILGQKVEFLVSFYNNEISEKSEIFDDQFSVERPDGSNFTLKIRSTKLEDSAMYFCASNYQETQYFGPGTRLLVL.

This clonotype was found many times. V is TRBV12-3 or TRBV12-4 and J is TRBJ2-1, with TRBD2 identical over 15 bases. Trimming at V came to 10 bases and at J to 9 bases, leaving 7 bases not matched to a gene. The CDR3 is 14 residues long. This CDR3 is CATLLGLAGGEQFF. DNA for the CDR3: TGTGCCACTTTACTGGGACTAGCGGGAGGTGAGCAGTTCTTC.

This clonotype was counted a few times. The CDR3 sequence is CSALNLAEYRYNEQFF. CDR3 sequence (DNA): TGCAGTGCCCTTAACCTAGCGGAGTATAGATACAATGAGCAGTTCTTC. J is TRBJ2-1 and V is TRBV20-1, with 7 bases identical to TRBD2. The V segment lost 6 bases and the J segment 4 bases; nucleotides outside the gene matches: 15. Germline loops: CDR1 DFQATT, CDR2 SNEGSKA (reference sequence). The CDR3 extends over 16 amino acids.

This clonotype has a count of ten or more. This rearrangement joins TRBV3-1 to TRBJ2-1; 8 bases fit TRBD2. The junction had 14 bases not matched to a gene; V was cut back by 0 bases and J by 10 bases. Germline V gene sequence: CDR1 LGHDT, CDR2 YNNKEL (reference sequence). The CDR3 is 17 residues long. The CDR3 DNA reads TGTGCCAGCAGCCAAGATAGGGCTAGCGGGCGGGGAGAGGAGCAGTTCTTC. Translation: CASSQDRASGRGEEQFF.

This clonotype was seen many times. J is TRBJ2-2 and V is TRBV2, with TRBD2 identical over 7 bases. V was pared by 6 bases and J by 2 bases, with 6 bases of the junction left unmatched. Germline CDR1 is SNHLY and CDR2 is FYNNEI. This CDR3 region has 15 residues. The CDR3: CASREGLINTGELFF. The CDR3 DNA is TGTGCCAGCAGGGAGGGACTAATCAACACCGGGGAGCTGTTTTTT. The full variable domain, completed using reference TRBV2 and TRBJ2-2, is EPEVTQTPSHQVTQMGQEVILRCVPISNHLYFYWYRQILGQKVEFLVSFYNNEISEKSEIFDDQFSVERPDGSNFTLKIRSTKLEDSAMYFCASREGLINTGELFFGEGSRLTVL.

This clonotype has ten or more counts. The rearrangement links TRBV20-1 to TRBJ2-3; D possibly corresponds to TRBD2 (6 bases). Germline V CDR1 and CDR2: DFQATT, SNEGSKA (reference sequence). V dropped 6 bases and J dropped 4 bases, with 14 bases sitting between them. The CDR3 spans 13 residues. CDR3 protein: CSARDSPADTQYF. CDR3 nucleotides: TGCAGTGCGCGGGACTCGCCGGCAGATACGCAGTATTTT.

This clonotype was detected ten times or more. The chain is built from TRBV12-3 or TRBV12-4 and TRBJ2-2; D is perhaps TRBD1 (5 bases). V was pared by 3 bases and J by 0 bases, with 11 bases between. There are 16 residues in the CDR3. The CDR3 nucleotides read TGTGCCAGCAGTTTCAGGGCTTCCGCGAACACCGGGGAGCTGTTTTTT. It specifies CASSFRASANTGELFF.

Concerning this clonotype itself: A much larger clonotype is one base distant, so this may be a read error. Given the absence of the conserved phenylalanine or tryptophan at the CDR3 end, a read error is likely. The V call is TRBV28, the J call TRBJ2-5; D possibly uses TRBD1 or TRBD2 (6 bases each). The better agreement between TRBJ2-1 and the DNA end casts doubt on the J call. Looked up from germline, CDR1 is MDHEN and CDR2 is SYDVKM. This CDR3 comprises 15 residues. The CDR3 DNA reads TGTGCCAGCAGCCGGGTAGGGGGGAGAAGTAATGAGCAGTTCCTC. As protein: CASSRVGGRSNEQFL.

This clonotype was observed many times. V gene TRBV6-1 combines with J gene TRBJ2-1; possibly TRBD2 for D (5 bases). Germline loops: CDR1 MNHNS, CDR2 SASEGT. The CDR3 runs to 16 residues. V shed 2 bases and J shed 6 bases, with 17 bases lying between them. DNA of the CDR3: TGTGCCAGCAGTGAAAGGAGCTGGAGGCTAACCAATGAGCAGTTCTTC. This encodes CASSERSWRLTNEQFF.

The chain recombines TRBV6-2 or TRBV6-3 with TRBJ2-3; possible D gene TRBD1, 6 bases. CDR3 length: 17 residues. The V end was cut by 0 bases, the J end by 3 bases, with 16 bases between. Germline loops: CDR1 MNHEY, CDR2 SVGEGT. CDR3 residues: CASSYSPDRFGTDTQYF. The CDR3 DNA reads TGTGCCAGCAGTTACTCCCCCGACAGGTTTGGAACAGATACGCAGTATTTT.

At least ten counts were recorded for this clonotype. The chain carries TRBV9 and TRBJ2-1, with unresolved D. V was clipped by 0 bases and J by 3 bases, with 13 bases between them. The germline V gene encodes CDR1 SGDLS and CDR2 YYNGEE. The CDR3 has 16 residues. CDR3 in amino acids: CASSVGSADYYNEQFF. The CDR3 DNA sequence: TGTGCCAGCAGCGTAGGATCAGCAGATTACTACAATGAGCAGTTCTTC.

This clonotype came up a few times. Just one base apart from a much larger clone, this may be a read error. The V call is TRBV10-3, the J call TRBJ2-7; 7 nucleotides align to TRBD2. The V gene's germline CDR1 is ENHRY and CDR2 SYGVKD. CDR3 size: 14 residues. J was trimmed by 3 bases and V by 6 bases; bases with no gene match: 8. The CDR3 loop is CAIRAGRQGYEQYF. CDR3 in DNA: TGTGCCATCAGAGCGGGACGGCAAGGCTACGAGCAGTACTTC.

The CDR3 here is CSARAQSRGVTDTQYF. DNA for the CDR3: TGCAGTGCTAGAGCCCAATCAAGAGGGGTCACAGATACGCAGTATTTT. The chain is built from TRBV20-1 and TRBJ2-3, with D possibly called TRBD1 or TRBD2 (5 bases each). V shed 1 base and J shed 2 bases, with 16 bases lying between them. Germline V gene sequence: CDR1 DFQATT, CDR2 SNEGSKA (reference sequence). The CDR3 totals 16 residues.

V and J are TRBV6-2 or TRBV6-3 and TRBJ2-7; 9 bases line up with TRBD2. V shed 4 bases and J 3 bases; nucleotides not matched to a gene: 4. The germline V gene encodes CDR1 MNHEY and CDR2 SVGEGT. The CDR3 runs to 14 residues. The DNA of the CDR3 is TGTGCCAGCAGTTTCGGGACTAGCCTCTACGAGCAGTACTTC. It yields the protein CASSFGTSLYEQYF.

This clonotype appeared many times. The V and J genes are TRBV5-1 and TRBJ2-7; D possibly corresponds to TRBD2 (5 bases). The CDR3 spans 13 residues. CDR1 and CDR2 from the germline V gene are SGHRS and YFSETQ. V lost 0 bases and J lost 7, with 11 bases in between. The CDR3 here is CASSLGEGGEQYF. CDR3 DNA: TGCGCCAGCAGCTTGGGGGAAGGAGGAGAGCAGTACTTC. Supplemented by reference TRBV5-1 and TRBJ2-7, the full variable domain reads KAGVTQTPRYLIKTRGQQVTLSCSPISGHRSVSWYQQTPGQGLQFLFEYFSETQRNKGNFPGRFSGRQFSNSRSEMNVSTLELGDSALYLCASSLGEGGEQYFGPGTRLTVT.